This T cell receptor beta chain was identified during a study of blood T cell repertoires in COVID-19. Overall study: COVID-19 samples from acute and convalescent phases originated in the United States, Italy and Spain. T cells, B-cell-depleted T cells, or PBMCs supplied cDNA or gDNA.

How the authors handled the data: Amplification from reference gene primers served as the basis for estimated nucleated cell counts. Sequenced by immunoSEQ multiplex PCR; TCRdb stores in-frame clones only, minus some. The D gene and trimming were derived from the DNA, and the V and J assignments and clone size from that table. The sample consists of 81,000 or so clones, roughly 80% of them appearing once. The source is a woman in her 70s with active or convalescent COVID-19. The sequencing sample was made of peripheral blood.

The CDR3 here is CASSFDRADYGYTF. CDR3 coding DNA: TGTGCCAGCAGCTTTGACAGGGCGGATTATGGCTACACCTTC. This sequence joins TRBV7-2 and TRBJ1-2, with 7 bases matching TRBD1. With V trimmed by 3 bases and J by 5 bases, 6 bases remained unmatched. The CDR3 contains 14 residues. Germline V CDR1 and CDR2: SGHTA, FQGNSA.